These T cell receptor beta chains were read from a single sample in a study of glioma-infiltrating T cells after dendritic cell vaccination. This table comes from immunoSEQ multiplex PCR, and its TCRdb copy is limited to in-frame clones, with some not included. Among nearly 85,000 clones, roughly 90% were seen once, and the ten largest hold about 3%. Specimen: blood, collected before dendritic cell vaccination. Every receptor here comes from a human donor with glioblastoma. Each CDR3 is given with its conserved first and last residue. The D gene is left open where the match is weak. Some rows have no size entry. The others give once, few or many, or a class for an expanded clone.

clone_size: -
v_call: TRBV4-1
j_call: TRBJ2-2
d_call: TRBD1
cdr3_aa: CASSQAQGRGLDTGELFF
cdr3_nt: TGCGCCAGCAGCCAGGCCCAAGGAAGGGGGCTAGACACCGGGGAGCTGTTTTTT

clone_size: once
v_call: TRBV5-4
j_call: TRBJ2-1
d_call: -
cdr3_aa: CASSSRTLGSGNEQFF
cdr3_nt: TGTGCCAGCAGCTCTCGGACCTTGGGGTCGGGGAATGAGCAGTTCTTC

clone_size: -
v_call: TRBV5-1
j_call: TRBJ1-1
d_call: -
cdr3_aa: CASSFQVGGSNTEAFF
cdr3_nt: TGCGCCAGCAGCTTCCAAGTTGGGGGCTCGAACACTGAAGCTTTCTTT

clone_size: -
v_call: TRBV27
j_call: TRBJ1-1
d_call: TRBD1
cdr3_aa: CASSGTGGMNTEAFF
cdr3_nt: TGTGCCAGCAGTGGAACAGGGGGCATGAACACTGAAGCTTTCTTT

clone_size: -
v_call: TRBV10-3
j_call: TRBJ2-7
d_call: TRBD1
cdr3_aa: CAINQGATYEQYF
cdr3_nt: TGTGCCATCAACCAGGGGGCAACCTACGAGCAGTACTTC

clone_size: medium-sized
v_call: TRBV28
j_call: TRBJ1-5
d_call: -
cdr3_aa: CASSAPRGKILF
cdr3_nt: TGTGCCAGCAGTGCCCCCCGGGGGAAGATCCTTTTT

clone_size: -
v_call: TRBV7-7
j_call: TRBJ2-3
d_call: -
cdr3_aa: CASSSGLGANTQYF
cdr3_nt: TGTGCTAGCAGCTCCGGCTTGGGCGCGAATACGCAGTATTTT

clone_size: -
v_call: TRBV7-9
j_call: TRBJ2-7
d_call: -
cdr3_aa: CASSHSYEQYF
cdr3_nt: TGTGCCAGCAGCCACAGTTACGAGCAGTACTTC

clone_size: once
v_call: TRBV30
j_call: TRBJ2-1
d_call: TRBD1
cdr3_aa: CALSTGVSSYNEQFF
cdr3_nt: TGTGCCTTATCTACAGGGGTCTCCTCCTACAATGAGCAGTTCTTC

clone_size: -
v_call: TRBV10-1
j_call: TRBJ2-3
d_call: TRBD2
cdr3_aa: CASSETSGSWADTQYF
cdr3_nt: TGCGCCAGCAGTGAGACTAGCGGGAGTTGGGCAGATACGCAGTATTTT

clone_size: -
v_call: TRBV6-5
j_call: TRBJ1-2
d_call: -
cdr3_aa: CASNKPGGYGYTF
cdr3_nt: TGTGCCAGCAATAAGCCGGGGGGGTATGGCTACACCTTC

clone_size: -
v_call: TRBV15
j_call: TRBJ2-7
d_call: -
cdr3_aa: CATSWLQDYEQYF
cdr3_nt: TGTGCCACCAGCTGGCTACAGGACTACGAGCAGTACTTC

clone_size: -
v_call: TRBV5-6
j_call: TRBJ1-6
d_call: TRBD1
cdr3_aa: CASSREGQAAYNSPLHF
cdr3_nt: TGTGCCAGCAGCCGTGAGGGACAGGCCGCTTATAATTCACCCCTCCACTTT

clone_size: -
v_call: TRBV6-6
j_call: TRBJ1-5
d_call: -
cdr3_aa: CASSGQIRPQHF
cdr3_nt: TGTGCCAGCAGTGGTCAGATTCGGCCCCAGCATTTT

clone_size: -
v_call: TRBV19
j_call: TRBJ1-4
d_call: TRBD1
cdr3_aa: CASRDGQGVATNEKLFF
cdr3_nt: TGTGCCAGTAGGGATGGACAGGGAGTCGCAACTAATGAAAAACTGTTTTTT

clone_size: -
v_call: TRBV5-1
j_call: TRBJ2-1
d_call: TRBD2
cdr3_aa: CASSLASSSGGAYEQFF
cdr3_nt: TGCGCCAGCAGCTTGGCGTCTTCGAGCGGGGGGGCATATGAGCAGTTCTTC

clone_size: -
v_call: TRBV5-1
j_call: TRBJ2-5
d_call: TRBD1
cdr3_aa: CASSLGQGTGSQYF
cdr3_nt: TGCGCCAGCAGCTTGGGACAGGGGACTGGGTCCCAGTACTTC

clone_size: -
v_call: TRBV10-3
j_call: TRBJ1-4
d_call: TRBD1
cdr3_aa: CAISESGQGNEKLFF
cdr3_nt: TGTGCCATCAGTGAGTCGGGACAGGGTAATGAAAAACTGTTTTTT

clone_size: few
v_call: TRBV29-1
j_call: TRBJ1-2
d_call: TRBD1
cdr3_aa: CSVEAGGVSSYGYTF
cdr3_nt: TGCAGCGTTGAGGCAGGGGGCGTTAGTAGCTATGGCTACACCTTC

clone_size: -
v_call: TRBV5-1
j_call: TRBJ1-1
d_call: -
cdr3_aa: CASSLAQTNTEAFF
cdr3_nt: TGCGCCAGCAGCTTGGCACAGACGAACACTGAAGCTTTCTTT

clone_size: -
v_call: TRBV30
j_call: TRBJ1-4
d_call: TRBD1
cdr3_aa: CAGKSRDRGEKLFF
cdr3_nt: TGTGCCGGTAAATCCCGGGACAGAGGTGAAAAACTGTTTTTT

clone_size: -
v_call: TRBV27
j_call: TRBJ1-4
d_call: -
cdr3_aa: CASSLFRGNEKLFF
cdr3_nt: TGTGCCAGCAGTTTATTTAGGGGGAATGAAAAACTGTTTTTT

clone_size: -
v_call: TRBV7-3
j_call: TRBJ1-5
d_call: TRBD1
cdr3_aa: CASKGGGDQPQHF
cdr3_nt: TGTGCCAGCAAAGGAGGGGGCGATCAGCCCCAGCATTTT

clone_size: -
v_call: TRBV27
j_call: TRBJ1-1
d_call: -
cdr3_aa: CASSPGWEDTEAFF
cdr3_nt: TGTGCCAGCAGTCCAGGATGGGAGGACACTGAAGCTTTCTTT

clone_size: -
v_call: TRBV5-1
j_call: TRBJ1-1
d_call: -
cdr3_aa: CASSLDPQGISTEAFF
cdr3_nt: TGCGCCAGCAGCTTGGATCCTCAGGGAATTAGCACTGAAGCTTTCTTT

clone_size: once
v_call: TRBV7-9
j_call: TRBJ1-1
d_call: -
cdr3_aa: CASSLQAGDTEAFF
cdr3_nt: TGTGCCAGCAGCTTACAAGCAGGGGACACTGAAGCTTTCTTT

clone_size: -
v_call: TRBV10-3
j_call: TRBJ1-6
d_call: TRBD1
cdr3_aa: CAISETGGDSPLHF
cdr3_nt: TGTGCCATCAGTGAGACAGGGGGGGATTCACCCCTCCACTTT

clone_size: -
v_call: TRBV4-1
j_call: TRBJ1-5
d_call: TRBD1
cdr3_aa: CASSQGGGTGRGSDQPQHF
cdr3_nt: TGCGCCAGCAGCCAAGGGGGAGGGACAGGGAGGGGCAGTGATCAGCCCCAGCATTTT

clone_size: -
v_call: TRBV4-2
j_call: TRBJ2-3
d_call: -
cdr3_aa: CASSPGTSTDTQYF
cdr3_nt: TGTGCCAGCAGCCCGGGGACTAGCACAGATACGCAGTATTTT

clone_size: -
v_call: TRBV19
j_call: TRBJ2-2
d_call: TRBD2
cdr3_aa: CASSDIAGVLPGELFF
cdr3_nt: TGTGCCAGTAGTGATATAGCGGGAGTCTTGCCCGGGGAGCTGTTTTTT

clone_size: -
v_call: TRBV30
j_call: TRBJ2-5
d_call: TRBD2
cdr3_aa: CAWSGLAGEETQYF
cdr3_nt: TGTGCCTGGAGTGGACTAGCGGGAGAAGAGACCCAGTACTTC

clone_size: -
v_call: TRBV9
j_call: TRBJ2-4
d_call: -
cdr3_aa: CASSVEVADIQYF
cdr3_nt: TGTGCCAGCAGCGTAGAAGTTGCAGACATTCAGTACTTC

clone_size: -
v_call: TRBV19
j_call: TRBJ1-2
d_call: TRBD1
cdr3_aa: CASSIGGGTNYGYTF
cdr3_nt: TGTGCCAGTAGCATCGGAGGGGGCACGAACTATGGCTACACCTTC

clone_size: -
v_call: TRBV2
j_call: TRBJ2-3
d_call: -
cdr3_aa: CASKGAAGAYTQYF
cdr3_nt: TGTGCCAGCAAAGGAGCGGCAGGGGCGTATACGCAGTATTTT

clone_size: -
v_call: TRBV5-1
j_call: TRBJ2-5
d_call: TRBD2
cdr3_aa: CASSTPSGDQETQYF
cdr3_nt: TGCGCCAGCAGCACCCCTAGCGGGGACCAAGAGACCCAGTACTTC

clone_size: -
v_call: TRBV4-1
j_call: TRBJ2-3
d_call: -
cdr3_aa: CASSQGVALTDTQYF
cdr3_nt: TGTGCCAGCAGCCAAGGTGTAGCGCTCACAGATACGCAGTATTTT

clone_size: -
v_call: TRBV4-1
j_call: TRBJ1-4
d_call: -
cdr3_aa: CASSQVARGTNEKLFF
cdr3_nt: TGCGCCAGCAGCCAGGTGGCCCGCGGCACTAATGAAAAACTGTTTTTT

clone_size: -
v_call: TRBV5-1
j_call: TRBJ2-3
d_call: TRBD1
cdr3_aa: CASSLAERSFYRGAVDTQYF
cdr3_nt: TGCGCCAGCAGCTTGGCCGAAAGGAGTTTTTACAGGGGGGCGGTAGATACGCAGTATTTT

clone_size: -
v_call: TRBV5-7
j_call: TRBJ2-7
d_call: TRBD1
cdr3_aa: CASSGPGQGKREQYF
cdr3_nt: TGTGCCAGCAGCGGACCGGGACAGGGGAAAAGGGAGCAGTACTTC

clone_size: -
v_call: TRBV6-5
j_call: TRBJ1-1
d_call: -
cdr3_aa: CASSILRGGTEAFF
cdr3_nt: TGTGCCAGCAGTATCCTCCGAGGAGGCACTGAAGCTTTCTTT

clone_size: few
v_call: TRBV10-3
j_call: TRBJ1-2
d_call: -
cdr3_aa: CAISESRREGYGYTF
cdr3_nt: TGTGCCATCAGTGAGTCCCGAAGGGAGGGGTATGGCTACACCTTC

clone_size: -
v_call: TRBV27
j_call: TRBJ2-3
d_call: TRBD2
cdr3_aa: CASSPSLAGGTDTQYF
cdr3_nt: TGTGCCAGCAGTCCCTCACTAGCGGGAGGCACAGATACGCAGTATTTT

clone_size: -
v_call: TRBV5-4
j_call: TRBJ2-3
d_call: TRBD2
cdr3_aa: CASSSPSGGQDTQYF
cdr3_nt: TGTGCCAGCAGCTCCCCTAGCGGGGGGCAGGATACGCAGTATTTT

clone_size: -
v_call: TRBV7-2
j_call: TRBJ1-2
d_call: TRBD1
cdr3_aa: CASSGTVTANYGYTF
cdr3_nt: TGTGCCAGCAGCGGGACAGTAACGGCTAACTATGGCTACACCTTC

clone_size: -
v_call: TRBV5-1
j_call: TRBJ2-3
d_call: -
cdr3_aa: CASRGRKVDTQYF
cdr3_nt: TGCGCCAGCAGGGGGCGCAAAGTAGATACGCAGTATTTT

clone_size: -
v_call: TRBV6-1
j_call: TRBJ2-7
d_call: -
cdr3_aa: CVADGGTYEQHF
cdr3_nt: TGTGTCGCTGATGGGGGGACCTACGAGCAGCACTTC

clone_size: -
v_call: TRBV7-7
j_call: TRBJ2-5
d_call: TRBD1
cdr3_aa: CASSQGAGNLPQETQYF
cdr3_nt: TGTGCTAGCAGCCAGGGGGCAGGGAACCTACCCCAAGAGACCCAGTACTTC

clone_size: -
v_call: TRBV11-3
j_call: TRBJ2-2
d_call: -
cdr3_aa: CAPSGELFF
cdr3_nt: TGTGCCCCGTCTGGGGAGCTGTTTTTT

clone_size: -
v_call: TRBV2
j_call: TRBJ1-1
d_call: TRBD1
cdr3_aa: CASSVEQGAGTEAFF
cdr3_nt: TGTGCCAGCAGCGTAGAGCAGGGGGCGGGGACTGAAGCTTTCTTT

clone_size: -
v_call: TRBV27
j_call: TRBJ1-6
d_call: TRBD1
cdr3_aa: CASSNHRGRSPLHF
cdr3_nt: TGTGCCAGCAGTAACCACAGGGGGCGTTCACCCCTCCACTTT

clone_size: -
v_call: TRBV4-1
j_call: TRBJ1-2
d_call: TRBD1
cdr3_aa: CASSLPGQPNYGYTF
cdr3_nt: TGCGCCAGCAGTCTCCCGGGACAGCCTAACTATGGCTACACCTTC

clone_size: -
v_call: TRBV5-4
j_call: TRBJ1-3
d_call: -
cdr3_aa: CASSSFGRGGNTIYF
cdr3_nt: TGTGCCAGCAGCTCCTTCGGGAGGGGAGGAAACACCATATATTTT

clone_size: -
v_call: TRBV6-4
j_call: TRBJ2-1
d_call: TRBD2
cdr3_aa: CASSGGLAGPYVQFF
cdr3_nt: TGTGCCAGCAGTGGGGGACTAGCGGGGCCCTATGTGCAGTTCTTC

clone_size: once
v_call: TRBV5-1
j_call: TRBJ2-1
d_call: -
cdr3_aa: CASSLEGGSYNEQFF
cdr3_nt: TGCGCCAGCAGCTTGGAAGGGGGATCTTACAATGAGCAGTTCTTC

clone_size: -
v_call: TRBV4-1
j_call: TRBJ2-2
d_call: TRBD2
cdr3_aa: CASSPRGSGGSTNTGELFF
cdr3_nt: TGCGCCAGCAGCCCCCGTGGTAGCGGGGGTTCCACCAACACCGGGGAGCTGTTTTTT

clone_size: -
v_call: TRBV5-1
j_call: TRBJ2-1
d_call: TRBD2
cdr3_aa: CASSLAGRGTYNEQFF
cdr3_nt: TGCGCCAGCAGCTTGGCCGGGAGGGGAACCTACAATGAGCAGTTCTTC